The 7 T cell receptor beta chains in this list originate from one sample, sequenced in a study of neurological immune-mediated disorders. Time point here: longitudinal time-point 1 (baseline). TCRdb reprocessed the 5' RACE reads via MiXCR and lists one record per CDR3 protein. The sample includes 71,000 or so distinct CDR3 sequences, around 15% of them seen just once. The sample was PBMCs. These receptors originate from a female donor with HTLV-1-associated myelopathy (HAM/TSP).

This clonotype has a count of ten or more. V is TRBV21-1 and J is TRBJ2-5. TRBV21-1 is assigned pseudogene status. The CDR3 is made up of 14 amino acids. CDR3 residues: CASSNRGCGETQYF. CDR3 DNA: TGTGCCAGCAGCAATCGTGGGTGTGGAGAGACCCAGTACTTC.

The CDR3 sequence: CASRDASGGLYNEQFF. The CDR3 bases are TGTGCCAGCAGAGATGCTAGCGGGGGCCTTTACAATGAGCAGTTCTTC. The V call is TRBV27, the J call TRBJ2-1, with 10 bases lining up with TRBD2. The CDR3 contains 16 residues. Germline CDR1 MNHEY, CDR2 SMNVEV (reference sequence). Trimming removed 6 bases from V and 4 bases from J; junction bases left unmatched: 9.

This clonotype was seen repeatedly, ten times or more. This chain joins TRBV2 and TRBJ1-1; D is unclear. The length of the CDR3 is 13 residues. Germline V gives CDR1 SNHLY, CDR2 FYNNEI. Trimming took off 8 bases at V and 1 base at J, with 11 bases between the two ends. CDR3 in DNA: TGTGCCAGCGAGAACACAGCGAACACTGAAGCTTTCTTT. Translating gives CASENTANTEAFF.

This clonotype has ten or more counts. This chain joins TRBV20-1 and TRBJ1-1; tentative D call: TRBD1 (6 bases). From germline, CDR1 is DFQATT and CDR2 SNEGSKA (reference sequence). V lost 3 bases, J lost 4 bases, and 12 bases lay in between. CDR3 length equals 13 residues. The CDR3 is CSASRGAGTEAFF. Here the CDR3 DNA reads TGCAGTGCTAGTCGGGGGGCAGGCACTGAAGCTTTCTTT.

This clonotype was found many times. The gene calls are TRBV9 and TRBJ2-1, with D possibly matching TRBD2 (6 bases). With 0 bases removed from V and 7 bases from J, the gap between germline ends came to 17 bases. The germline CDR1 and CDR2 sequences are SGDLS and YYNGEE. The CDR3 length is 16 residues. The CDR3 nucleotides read TGTGCCAGCAGCGTAGAGGGAGTGCGGGGTCGAAATGAGCAGTTCTTC. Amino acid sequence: CASSVEGVRGRNEQFF. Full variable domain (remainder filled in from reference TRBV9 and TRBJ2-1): DSGVTQTPKHLITATGQRVTLRCSPRSGDLSVYWYQQSLDQGLQFLIQYYNGEERAKGNILERFSAQQFPDLHSELNLSSLELGDSALYFCASSVEGVRGRNEQFFGPGTRLTVL.

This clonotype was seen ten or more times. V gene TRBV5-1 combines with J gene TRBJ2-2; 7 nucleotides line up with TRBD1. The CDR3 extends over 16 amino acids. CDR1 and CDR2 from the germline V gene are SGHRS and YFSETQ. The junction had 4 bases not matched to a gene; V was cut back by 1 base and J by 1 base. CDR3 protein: CASSLRQGGNTGELFF. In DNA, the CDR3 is TGCGCCAGCAGCTTGAGACAGGGTGGGAACACCGGGGAGCTGTTTTTT.

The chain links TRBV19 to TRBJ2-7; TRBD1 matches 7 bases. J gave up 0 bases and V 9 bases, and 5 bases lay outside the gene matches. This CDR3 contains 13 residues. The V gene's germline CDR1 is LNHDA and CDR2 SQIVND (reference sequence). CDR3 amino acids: CARPGQASYEQYF. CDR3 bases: TGTGCCAGGCCCGGACAGGCCTCCTACGAGCAGTACTTC.